The 32 T cell receptor beta chains in this list originate from one sample, sequenced in a study of molecular identifiers for immune sequencing clone quantification. MiXCR was run by TCRdb on the PCR reads, yielding one entry per CDR3 protein. The table includes a few hundred thousand distinct CDR3 sequences, approximately 25% detected once. Sequences were obtained from naive CD8+ T cells from blood, with Jurkat cell RNA spiked in. This sample's subset: FACS-sorted CD8+CD4-CCR7+CD45RA+ naive T cells. The receptors originated from a human donor in good health. Some libraries in this study had Jurkat cell RNA spiked in.

As for this clonotype: A read error may explain this, as a much larger clone is one base away. The rearrangement uses TRBV4-3 and TRBJ1-1; unclear D gene. The CDR3 loop spans 16 amino acids. Trimming cost V 4 bases and J 1 base, with 16 bases left between them. Germline V gene sequence: CDR1 LGHNA, CDR2 YSLEER. The CDR3 bases are TGCGCCAGCAGCCCATCCGGGATGGGGAGGAACACTGAAGCTTTCTTT. This sequence encodes CASSPSGMGRNTEAFF.

As for this clonotype: This CDR3 is missing its conserved last phenylalanine or tryptophan, likely due to a read error. The chain joins TRBV4-3 to TRBJ1-6, with D hard to call. Trimming cost V 4 bases and J 0 bases, with 7 bases left between them. Germline assignment: CDR1 LGHNA and CDR2 YSLEER. The CDR3 consists of 15 residues. The CDR3 DNA follows: TGCGCCAGCAGCCCAACCGACTCCTATAATTCACCCCTCCACCAT. Translated: CASSPTDSYNSPLHH.

This chain joins TRBV6-6 and TRBJ2-1; D perhaps matches TRBD1 (6 bases). This CDR3 contains 15 residues. Between the trimmed V and J ends, which lost 0 bases and 3 bases, there was a span of 9 bases. Germline V gives CDR1 MNHNY, CDR2 SVGAGI (reference sequence). The CDR3 region is CASSYSTGNYNEQFF. The CDR3 region has the DNA TGTGCCAGCAGTTACTCAACAGGGAACTACAATGAGCAGTTCTTC.

The chain couples TRBV7-2 to TRBJ2-3; D may be TRBD1 or TRBD2 (6 bases each). CDR3 length: 17 amino acids. V shed 5 bases and J shed 7 bases, with 25 bases lying between them. Germline V CDR1 and CDR2: SGHTA, FQGNSA. CDR3 nucleotide sequence: TGTGCCAGCAGCGACACCCCCGGGACGGGGGCTACGTATACGCAGTATTTT. Translation: CASSDTPGTGATYTQYF.

The rearrangement links TRBV3-1 to TRBJ2-3; perhaps TRBD2 as D (5 bases). The germline gives CDR1 LGHDT, CDR2 YNNKEL (reference sequence). V lost 6 bases and J 3 bases, leaving 10 bases between the germline ends. The length of the CDR3 is 13 residues. The chain's CDR3 is CASRNTGTDTQYF. The CDR3 nucleotides read TGTGCCAGCAGAAACACGGGAACAGATACGCAGTATTTT.

The CDR3 sequence: CASSPVRDRNTEAFF. As DNA, the CDR3 is TGTGCCAGCAGCCCTGTCCGGGACAGGAACACTGAAGCTTTCTTT. This chain uses TRBV7-9 with TRBJ1-1; TRBD1 agrees at 7 bases. The CDR3 consists of 15 residues. Trimming at V came to 5 bases and at J to 1 base, leaving 7 bases not matched to a gene. Germline V CDR1 and CDR2: SEHNR, FQNEAQ (reference sequence).

This clonotype was observed a handful of times. The chain combines TRBV7-6 with TRBJ2-1; 13 bases match TRBD2. The CDR3 contains 15 residues. Germline loops: CDR1 SGHVS, CDR2 FNYEAQ. V shed 4 bases and J 6 bases; nucleotides not matched to a gene: 3. CDR3 DNA: TGTGCCAGCAGCTCTACTAGCGGGGGGGCCAATGAGCAGTTCTTC. As protein: CASSSTSGGANEQFF.

This clonotype was counted only a few times. J is TRBJ2-7 and V is TRBV2; 10 nucleotides match TRBD2. The CDR3 is 14 amino acids. The junction had 0 bases not matched to a gene; V was cut back by 2 bases and J by 2 bases. Germline CDR1 SNHLY, CDR2 FYNNEI. CDR3 nucleotides: TGTGCCAGCAGTGAAACTAGCGGGACCTACGAGCAGTACTTC. Encoded protein: CASSETSGTYEQYF. Full variable domain (remainder filled in from reference TRBV2 and TRBJ2-7): EPEVTQTPSHQVTQMGQEVILRCVPISNHLYFYWYRQILGQKVEFLVSFYNNEISEKSEIFDDQFSVERPDGSNFTLKIRSTKLEDSAMYFCASSETSGTYEQYFGPGTRLTVT.

This chain joins TRBV10-3 and TRBJ2-3, with a tentative D call TRBD2 (5 bases). This CDR3 spans 15 amino acids. The germline CDR1 and CDR2 sequences are ENHRY and SYGVKD. V gave up 8 bases and J gave up 9 bases, with 24 bases separating them. The CDR3 DNA reads as TGTGCCATCGGAAGCCGTCAAGCGGAGACTCGAACGCAGTATTTT. Its protein is CAIGSRQAETRTQYF.

This clonotype has just a few counts. The V call is TRBV20-1, the J call TRBJ1-1; D perhaps matches TRBD1 (6 bases). The V gene's germline CDR1 is DFQATT and CDR2 SNEGSKA (reference sequence). CDR3 length equals 13 residues. V gave up 3 bases and J gave up 0 bases, with 8 bases separating them. The CDR3, as DNA: TGCAGTGCTAGGGGGGCGTTGAACACTGAAGCTTTCTTT. This encodes CSARGALNTEAFF.

This chain uses TRBV10-3 with TRBJ2-3, with 8 bases that match TRBD2. Per germline, CDR1 ENHRY and CDR2 SYGVKD. The V gene end was trimmed by 4 bases and the J gene end by 3 bases; junction bases not matched to a gene: 12. The CDR3 is 17 amino acids. DNA for the CDR3: TGTGCCATCAGTGCCGACACTGGACTAGCAGAAACAGATACGCAGTATTTT. Translation gives CAISADTGLAETDTQYF.

A word on this clonotype: Relative to the germline gene, one junction end is altered; a read error may explain this. The chain has TRBV24-1 and TRBJ2-1; 7 nucleotides align to TRBD1. The CDR3 contains 17 residues. Germline V gene sequence: CDR1 KGHDR, CDR2 SFDVKD. Here the CDR3 reads CATSDPTTGPTLNELFF. The CDR3 region has the DNA TGTGCCACCAGTGACCCTACGACAGGGCCAACACTCAATGAGCTGTTCTTC.

This rearrangement joins TRBV6-2 or TRBV6-3 to TRBJ1-1; maybe TRBD1 (6 bases). CDR1 is MNHEY, CDR2 SVGEGT, per germline. CDR3 length: 13 amino acids. Trimming shortened V by 2 bases and J by 6 bases, and 10 bases separated the two germline ends. The CDR3 bases are TGTGCCAGCAGTTACGAACAGGGCTCTGAAGCTTTCTTT. Translated: CASSYEQGSEAFF.

This clonotype has a handful of counts. The chain is built from TRBV4-3 and TRBJ1-1; perhaps TRBD1 as D (5 bases). Germline V gives CDR1 LGHNA, CDR2 YSLEER. The CDR3 runs 14 residues. Trimming left V 0 bases short and J 5 bases short, with 10 bases between. The CDR3, as DNA: TGCGCCAGCAGCCAAGATGAGGGGAGAACTGAAGCTTTCTTT. Translating gives CASSQDEGRTEAFF.

This clonotype appeared a few times. The gene calls are TRBV6-5 and TRBJ2-1; the match to TRBD1 covers 11 bases. The germline CDR1 and CDR2 sequences are MNHEY and SVGAGI. This CDR3 comprises 14 residues. The J segment lost 9 bases and the V segment lost 6 bases, leaving 7 bases of the junction unmatched. The DNA for the CDR3 is TGTGCCAGCAGACCTGGACAGGGGGCTAGTGAGCAGTTCTTC. Protein product: CASRPGQGASEQFF.

This clonotype occurred a few times. J is TRBJ1-1 and V is TRBV2; tentatively, D is TRBD1 (5 bases). Trimming left V 7 bases short and J 0 bases short, with 18 bases between. The CDR3 spans 16 residues. The germline V gene has CDR1 SNHLY and CDR2 FYNNEI. This CDR3 is CASMPWAGQMNTEAFF. The CDR3, as DNA: TGTGCCAGCATGCCTTGGGCAGGACAAATGAACACTGAAGCTTTCTTT.

The table lists this clonotype with a few counts. The chain uses TRBV5-1 and TRBJ2-1, with 9 bases matching TRBD2. The CDR3 covers 15 residues. After removal of 0 bases from V and 6 bases from J, the junction contained 4 bases not matched to a gene. CDR1 is SGHRS and CDR2 is YFSETQ in the germline V gene. Here the CDR3 DNA reads TGCGCCAGCAGCTTGGATGCTAGCGGGATCAATGAGCAGTTCTTC. As protein: CASSLDASGINEQFF.

This clonotype was counted only a few times. The rearrangement joins TRBV7-6 to TRBJ1-4; a possible D gene is TRBD1 (5 bases). The CDR3 runs 19 residues. Trimming pared 5 bases from V and 1 base from J, leaving 23 bases between. Germline V lookup: CDR1 SGHVS, CDR2 FNYEAQ. CDR3 sequence: CASSLFPPGSQGTNEKLFF. In nucleotides, the CDR3 is TGTGCCAGCAGCCTCTTCCCACCGGGCAGCCAGGGAACTAATGAAAAACTGTTTTTT.

The genes are TRBV19 and TRBJ2-5, with 8 bases aligning to TRBD1. The germline CDR1 and CDR2 sequences are LNHDA and SQIVND (reference sequence). This CDR3 contains 12 residues. The V and J ends lost 8 bases and 2 bases, in that order; junction bases with no gene match: 1. This CDR3 reads CASGTGQETQYF. The CDR3 bases are TGTGCCAGTGGGACAGGTCAAGAGACCCAGTACTTC.

Concerning this clonotype: This may be a read error: a much more frequent sequence differs by one nucleotide. The chain uses TRBV4-3 and TRBJ2-7, with 9 bases identical to TRBD2. The CDR3 is 15 residues long. Germline CDR1 LGHNA, CDR2 YSLEER. CDR3 DNA: TGCGCCAGCGGCCAAGATGCTAGCGGGGTGTACGAGCAGTACTTC. Translation gives CASGQDASGVYEQYF.

This clonotype was seen more than once but under ten times. The CDR3 DNA follows: TGCGCCAGCAGTGAGTCGATGTGGACAGGGCCTAGCTCCTACGAGCAGTACTTC. It encodes CASSESMWTGPSSYEQYF. The chain joins TRBV10-2 to TRBJ2-7, with TRBD1 matching over 8 bases. The CDR3 totals 18 residues. Trimming took 0 bases from V and 0 from J; bases not matched to a gene: 10. Germline assignment: CDR1 WSHSY and CDR2 SAAADI.

The CDR3 reads CASSPRTSGGGVATDTQYF. The DNA of the CDR3 is TGTGCCAGCAGTCCCCGGACTAGCGGGGGGGGCGTTGCCACAGATACGCAGTATTTT. This chain uses TRBV27 with TRBJ2-3; 15 positions match TRBD2. Trimming cost V 5 bases and J 2 bases; bases outside gene matches: 11. Germline-derived CDR1 and CDR2 are MNHEY and SMNVEV (reference sequence). The CDR3 totals 19 residues.

CDR3 nucleotide sequence: TGTGCCAGCAGTTACGCAGAAGAGAACACTGAAGCTTTCTTT. Translating gives CASSYAEENTEAFF. V and J are TRBV6-5 and TRBJ1-1; D gene unclear. The germline CDR1 and CDR2 sequences are MNHEY and SVGAGI. CDR3 length equals 14 residues. V was trimmed by 2 bases and J by 1 base, leaving 8 bases between them.

This clonotype was counted at least ten times. V gene TRBV5-1 combines with J gene TRBJ2-5, with D perhaps given as TRBD1 or TRBD2 (5 bases each). CDR3 length: 15 amino acids. V gave up 0 bases and J gave up 2 bases, with 11 bases separating them. Germline assignment: CDR1 SGHRS and CDR2 YFSETQ. The CDR3 is CASSLDRRLQETQYF. CDR3 sequence (DNA): TGCGCCAGCAGCTTGGACAGGCGACTACAAGAGACCCAGTACTTC.

A few counts support this clonotype. V is TRBV5-4 and J is TRBJ2-7; D not resolved. Trimming removed 3 bases at V and 0 bases at J, with 7 bases between. Germline V gives CDR1 SGHNT, CDR2 YYREEE (reference sequence). The CDR3 covers 13 residues. The CDR3 region has the DNA TGTGCCAGCAGCTCGGTGAGCTCCTACGAGCAGTACTTC. Encoded protein: CASSSVSSYEQYF.

This clonotype was detected a few times. The chain combines TRBV13 with TRBJ2-7; no firm D call. CDR1 is PRHDT, CDR2 FYEKMQ, per germline (reference sequence). V was shortened by 5 bases and J by 5 bases, with 10 bases between the two germline ends. There are 12 residues in the CDR3. CDR3 DNA sequence: TGTGCCAGCAGCCTCCGACCGGACGAGCAGTACTTC. Residues: CASSLRPDEQYF. Full variable domain (rest looked up from reference TRBV13 and TRBJ2-7): AAGVIQSPRHLIKEKRETATLKCYPIPRHDTVYWYQQGPGQDPQFLISFYEKMQSDKGSIPDRFSAQQFSDYHSELNMSSLELGDSALYFCASSLRPDEQYFGPGTRLTVT.

This clonotype was detected ten times or more. The chain is built from TRBV28 and TRBJ2-3; 7 nucleotides line up with TRBD2. With V trimmed by 3 bases and J by 5 bases, 8 bases remained unmatched. The germline gives CDR1 MDHEN, CDR2 SYDVKM. The CDR3 runs to 15 residues. CDR3 amino acids: CASSFLAGDGDTQYF. The CDR3 nucleotides read TGTGCCAGCAGTTTTCTGGCGGGAGATGGAGATACGCAGTATTTT.

There are many counts of this clonotype. The chain recombines TRBV6-6 with TRBJ2-3; D unresolved. The CDR3 has 16 amino acids. V was pared by 0 bases and J by 3 bases, with 13 bases between. Germline V gene lookup returns CDR1 MNHNY and CDR2 SVGAGI (reference sequence). For the CDR3, the DNA is TGTGCCAGCAGTTACTCGAACCCACAGTTTACAGATACGCAGTATTTT. Translated, it gives CASSYSNPQFTDTQYF.

As to this clonotype: This could be a read error, since a much larger clone is one nucleotide away. The chain joins TRBV7-9 to TRBJ2-3; weak D call: TRBD1 (6 bases). Germline CDR1 reads SEHNR; CDR2 reads FQNEAQ (reference sequence). V was trimmed by 3 bases and J by 5 bases, leaving 15 bases between them. The CDR3 has 15 residues. The CDR3: CASSFQTGRRDTQYF. CDR3 nucleotides: TGTGCCAGCAGCTTTCAAACAGGGAGAAGAGATACGCAGTATTTT.

The chain combines TRBV6-6 with TRBJ2-1; 9 nucleotides match TRBD2. Germline CDR1 reads MNHNY; CDR2 reads SVGAGI (reference sequence). The CDR3 consists of 15 residues. V dropped 2 bases and J dropped 3; count of bases not matched to a gene: 2. The CDR3 region has the DNA TGTGCCAGCAGTTACACGCGGGAGGGCTACAATGAGCAGTTCTTC. It encodes CASSYTREGYNEQFF.

Points on this clonotype: A junction end diverges from the germline sequence, so it may reflect a read error. The genes are TRBV30 and TRBJ2-1; D gene unclear. CDR1 is GTSNPN, CDR2 SVGIG, per germline (reference sequence). The CDR3 length is 13 residues. The CDR3 nucleotides read TGTGCCTGGAGTGTACTTGGGAATGATGAGCGGTTCTTC. This gives the protein CAWSVLGNDERFF.

This chain joins TRBV6-6 and TRBJ2-7; 10 bases fit TRBD2. The CDR3 extends over 15 amino acids. With 4 bases clipped from V and 5 bases from J, the junction kept 8 bases outside the gene matches. Germline lookup yields CDR1 MNHNY and CDR2 SVGAGI (reference sequence). The CDR3 here is CASSFSSGRSHEQYF. CDR3 nucleotide sequence: TGTGCCAGCAGTTTCTCTAGCGGGAGATCCCACGAGCAGTACTTC.